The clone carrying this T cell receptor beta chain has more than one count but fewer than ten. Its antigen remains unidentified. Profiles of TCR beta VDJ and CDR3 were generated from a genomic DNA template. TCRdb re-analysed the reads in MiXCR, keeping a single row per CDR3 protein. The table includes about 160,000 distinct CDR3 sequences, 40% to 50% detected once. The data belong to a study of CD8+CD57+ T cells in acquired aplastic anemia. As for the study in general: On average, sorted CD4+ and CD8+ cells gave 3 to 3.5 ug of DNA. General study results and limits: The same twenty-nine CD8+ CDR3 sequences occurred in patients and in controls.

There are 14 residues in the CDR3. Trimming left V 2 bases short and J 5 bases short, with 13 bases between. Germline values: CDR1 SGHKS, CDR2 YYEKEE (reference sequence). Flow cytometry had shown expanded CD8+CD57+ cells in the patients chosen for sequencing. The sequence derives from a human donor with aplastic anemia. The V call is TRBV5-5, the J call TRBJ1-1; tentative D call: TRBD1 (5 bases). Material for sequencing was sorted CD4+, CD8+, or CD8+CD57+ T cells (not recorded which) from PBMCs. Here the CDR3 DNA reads TGTGCCAGCAGCTTAAAAGTTAAGGGGACTGAAGCTTTCTTT. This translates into CASSLKVKGTEAFF.